This entry lists 2 T cell receptor beta chains sequenced from one sample in a study of PD-L1 blockade in urothelial cancer. Assay used: immunoSEQ multiplex PCR; TCRdb lists only in-frame clones, some missing. Of some 35,000 clones listed, 70% to 85% are singletons. Specimen: PBMCs, collected around atezolizumab (anti-PD-L1) treatment. The receptors shown here come from a man in his fifties or sixties with urothelial cancer.

The chain recombines TRBV15 with TRBJ2-1, with D perhaps matching TRBD2 (5 bases). The CDR3 is made up of 15 amino acids. V gave up 5 bases and J gave up 0 bases, with 11 bases separating them. From germline, CDR1 is LNHNV and CDR2 YYDKDF (reference sequence). CDR3 bases: TGTGCCACCAGCGGGGAGATGAGCTCCTACAATGAGCAGTTCTTC. It yields the protein CATSGEMSSYNEQFF.

This rearrangement joins TRBV20-1 to TRBJ2-1, with D uncertain. Germline V gives CDR1 DFQATT, CDR2 SNEGSKA (reference sequence). The CDR3 is made up of 10 amino acids. Trimming removed 6 bases at V and 7 bases at J, with 7 bases between. The CDR3 reads CSAYGNEQFF. The CDR3 DNA follows: TGCAGTGCCTACGGGAATGAGCAGTTCTTC.